This T cell receptor beta chain was identified in a study of blood T cell repertoires in COVID-19. Profiled with immunoSEQ multiplex PCR; TCRdb holds only in-frame clones, not every one. The data show 490,000 or so clones, with around 87% seen just once and approximately 2% held by the top ten. Cohort allocation depended upon clinical history that participants reported. This CDR3 spans 15 amino acids. Germline V lookup: CDR1 SGDLS, CDR2 YYNGEE. Unmatched junction bases numbered 12, after V lost 4 bases and J lost 8 bases. This clonotype was sampled from a middle-aged woman who had recovered from COVID-19. Sequenced: PBMCs or T cells enriched from blood (not recorded which). This chain connects TRBV9 to TRBJ2-4; 7 bases match TRBD1. This CDR3 is CASSSRDSVGDIQYF. Here the CDR3 DNA reads TGTGCCAGCAGCTCCCGGGACAGTGTTGGGGACATTCAGTACTTC.